This paragraph covers one T cell receptor beta chain sequence. Repertoires were generated with immunoSEQ multiplex PCR, while TCRdb's copy carries only in-frame clones and drops some. The repertoire holds roughly 170,000 clones, about 83% seen once, with 3.6% in the top ten. The source of the sample is a study of blood T cell repertoires in COVID-19. Germline CDR1 SGHRS, CDR2 YFSETQ. Losses at the gene ends were 3 bases for V and 6 bases for J; bases not matched to a gene: 3. The CDR3 has 13 residues. The sample comprised PBMCs or T cells enriched from blood (not recorded which). This clonotype was obtained from a woman between 45 and 60 years old in a cohort exposed to, infected with or recovered from COVID-19 (not recorded which). V and J are TRBV5-1 and TRBJ1-5; 7 nucleotides line up with TRBD1. The CDR3 coding sequence is TGCGCCAGCAGCTCTCAGGGGGGTCAGCCCCAGCATTTT. Its translation: CASSSQGGQPQHF. The full variable domain, completed using reference TRBV5-1 and TRBJ1-5, is KAGVTQTPRYLIKTRGQQVTLSCSPISGHRSVSWYQQTPGQGLQFLFEYFSETQRNKGNFPGRFSGRQFSNSRSEMNVSTLELGDSALYLCASSSQGGQPQHFGDGTRLSIL.